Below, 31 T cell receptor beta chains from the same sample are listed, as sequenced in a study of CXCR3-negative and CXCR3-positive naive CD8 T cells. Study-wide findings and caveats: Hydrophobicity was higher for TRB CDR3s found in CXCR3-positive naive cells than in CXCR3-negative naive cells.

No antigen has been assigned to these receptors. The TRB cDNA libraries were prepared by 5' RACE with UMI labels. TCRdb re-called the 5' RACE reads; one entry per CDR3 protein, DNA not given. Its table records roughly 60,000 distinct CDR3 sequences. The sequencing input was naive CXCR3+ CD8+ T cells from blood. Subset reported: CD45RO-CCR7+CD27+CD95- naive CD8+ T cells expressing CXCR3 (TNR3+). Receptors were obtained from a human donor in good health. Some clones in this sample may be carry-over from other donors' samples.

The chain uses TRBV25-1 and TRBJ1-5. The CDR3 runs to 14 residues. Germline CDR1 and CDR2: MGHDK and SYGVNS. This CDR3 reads CASSEIGGNQPQHF.

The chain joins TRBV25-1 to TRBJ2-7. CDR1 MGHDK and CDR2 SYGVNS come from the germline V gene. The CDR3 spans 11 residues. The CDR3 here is CASSESHEQYF.

This CDR3 is CASSLAPDRSYEQYF. The rearrangement uses TRBV5-6 and TRBJ2-7. CDR1 SGHDT and CDR2 YYEEEE come from the germline V gene. The CDR3 sequence is 15 residues long.

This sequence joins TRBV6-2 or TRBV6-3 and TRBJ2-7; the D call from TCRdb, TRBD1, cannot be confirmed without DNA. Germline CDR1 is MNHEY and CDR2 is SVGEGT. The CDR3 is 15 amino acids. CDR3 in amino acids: CASGQDREANYEQYF.

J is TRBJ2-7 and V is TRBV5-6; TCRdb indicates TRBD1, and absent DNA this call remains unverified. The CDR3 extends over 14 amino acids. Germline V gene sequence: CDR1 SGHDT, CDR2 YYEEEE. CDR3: CASSWGTGRYEQYF.

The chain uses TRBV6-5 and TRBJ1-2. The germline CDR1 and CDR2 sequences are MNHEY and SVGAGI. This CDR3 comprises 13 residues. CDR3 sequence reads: CASSYTGNYGYTF.

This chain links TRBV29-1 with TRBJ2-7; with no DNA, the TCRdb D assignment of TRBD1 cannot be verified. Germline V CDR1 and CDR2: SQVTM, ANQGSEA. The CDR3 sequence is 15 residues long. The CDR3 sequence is CSVDFGQHSSYEQYF.

The chain's CDR3 is CASSAEDRTEQYF. The V gene is TRBV9, the J gene TRBJ2-7; TCRdb's D gene call, TRBD1, goes unchecked for lack of DNA. The CDR3 covers 13 residues. In germline, CDR1 is SGDLS, CDR2 YYNGEE. Filled out from reference TRBV9 and TRBJ2-7, the complete variable domain reads DSGVTQTPKHLITATGQRVTLRCSPRSGDLSVYWYQQSLDQGLQFLIQYYNGEERAKGNILERFSAQQFPDLHSELNLSSLELGDSALYFCASSAEDRTEQYFGPGTRLTVT.

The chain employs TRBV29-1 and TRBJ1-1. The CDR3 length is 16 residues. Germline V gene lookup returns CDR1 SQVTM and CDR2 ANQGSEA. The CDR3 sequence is CSVAGGRGSMNTEAFF.

The CDR3 here is CASSLEGDTGELFF. The rearrangement uses TRBV5-1 and TRBJ2-2; TCRdb reports TRBD1, a call that lacks DNA to check it against. This CDR3 comprises 14 residues. Germline loops: CDR1 SGHRS, CDR2 YFSETQ.

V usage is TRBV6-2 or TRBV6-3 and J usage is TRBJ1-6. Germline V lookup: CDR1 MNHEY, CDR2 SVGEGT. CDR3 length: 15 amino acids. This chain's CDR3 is CASTTERVMDSPLHF.

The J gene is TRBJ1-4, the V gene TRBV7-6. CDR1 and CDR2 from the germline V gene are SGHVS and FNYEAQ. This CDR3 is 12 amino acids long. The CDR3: CASSLVEEKLFF.

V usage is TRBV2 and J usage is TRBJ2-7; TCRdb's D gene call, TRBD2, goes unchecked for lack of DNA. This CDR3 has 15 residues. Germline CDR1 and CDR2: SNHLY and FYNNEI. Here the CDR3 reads CASSQRRGTSYEQYF.

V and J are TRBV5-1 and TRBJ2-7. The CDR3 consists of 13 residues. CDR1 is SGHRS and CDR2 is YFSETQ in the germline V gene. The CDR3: CASSAASSYEQYF.

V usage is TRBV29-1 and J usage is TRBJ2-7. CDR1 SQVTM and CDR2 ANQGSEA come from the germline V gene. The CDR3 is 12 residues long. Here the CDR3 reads CSARTSSYEQYF.

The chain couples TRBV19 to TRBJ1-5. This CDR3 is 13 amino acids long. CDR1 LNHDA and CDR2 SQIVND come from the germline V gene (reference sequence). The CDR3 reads CASRHREGQPQHF.

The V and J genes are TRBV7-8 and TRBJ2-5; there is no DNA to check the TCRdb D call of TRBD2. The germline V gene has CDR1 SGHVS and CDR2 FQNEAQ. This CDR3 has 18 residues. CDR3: CASSPYSGTRDLGETQYF.

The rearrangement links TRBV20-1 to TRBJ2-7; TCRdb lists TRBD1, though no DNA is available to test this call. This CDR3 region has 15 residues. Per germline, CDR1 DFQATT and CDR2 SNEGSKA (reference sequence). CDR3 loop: CSARDGQGAKYEQYF.

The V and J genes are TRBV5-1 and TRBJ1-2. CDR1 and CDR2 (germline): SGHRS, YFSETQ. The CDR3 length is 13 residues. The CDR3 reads CASSFVDNYGYTF.

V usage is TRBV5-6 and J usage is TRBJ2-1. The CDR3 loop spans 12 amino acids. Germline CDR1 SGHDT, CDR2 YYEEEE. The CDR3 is CASSWDFNEQFF. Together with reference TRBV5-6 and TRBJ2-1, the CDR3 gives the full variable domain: DAGVTQSPTHLIKTRGQQVTLRCSPKSGHDTVSWYQQALGQGPQFIFQYYEEEERQRGNFPDRFSGHQFPNYSSELNVNALLLGDSALYLCASSWDFNEQFFGPGTRLTVL.

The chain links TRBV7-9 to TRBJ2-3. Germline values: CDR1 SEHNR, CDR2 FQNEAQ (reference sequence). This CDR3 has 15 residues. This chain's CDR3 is CASRSQGLDSDTQYF.

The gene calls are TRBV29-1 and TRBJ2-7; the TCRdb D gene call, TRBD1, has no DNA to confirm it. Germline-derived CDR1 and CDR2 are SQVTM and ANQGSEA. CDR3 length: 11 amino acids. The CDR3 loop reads CSVRDSYEQYF.

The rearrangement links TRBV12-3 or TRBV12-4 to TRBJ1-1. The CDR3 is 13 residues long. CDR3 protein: CASSLGLGIEAFF.

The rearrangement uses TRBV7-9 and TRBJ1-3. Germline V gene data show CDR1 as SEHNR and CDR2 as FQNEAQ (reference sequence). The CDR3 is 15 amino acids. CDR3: CASSPSSTAGNTIYF.

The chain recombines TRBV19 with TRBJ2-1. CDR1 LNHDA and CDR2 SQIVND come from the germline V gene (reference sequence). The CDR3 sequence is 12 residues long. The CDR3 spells CASSIEGNEPFF.

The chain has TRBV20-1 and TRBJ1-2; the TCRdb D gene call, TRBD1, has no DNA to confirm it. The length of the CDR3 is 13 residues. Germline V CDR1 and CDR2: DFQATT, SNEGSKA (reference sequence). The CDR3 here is CSAQETGDYGYTF.

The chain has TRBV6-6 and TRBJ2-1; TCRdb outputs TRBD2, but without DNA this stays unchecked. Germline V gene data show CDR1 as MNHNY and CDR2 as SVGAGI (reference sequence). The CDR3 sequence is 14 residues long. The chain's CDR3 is CASSLSGPSNEQFF.

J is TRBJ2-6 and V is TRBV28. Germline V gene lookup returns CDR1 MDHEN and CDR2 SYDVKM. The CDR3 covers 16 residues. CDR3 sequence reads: CASSIQPFSGANVLTF.

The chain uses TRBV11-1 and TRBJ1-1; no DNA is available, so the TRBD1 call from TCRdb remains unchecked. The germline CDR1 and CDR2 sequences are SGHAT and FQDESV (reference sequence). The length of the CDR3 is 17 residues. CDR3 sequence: CASSLVPGQGGDTEAFF.

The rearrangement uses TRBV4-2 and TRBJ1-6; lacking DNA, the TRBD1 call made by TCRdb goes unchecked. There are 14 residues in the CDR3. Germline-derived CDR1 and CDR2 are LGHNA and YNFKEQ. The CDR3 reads CASSPVGGSSPLHF.

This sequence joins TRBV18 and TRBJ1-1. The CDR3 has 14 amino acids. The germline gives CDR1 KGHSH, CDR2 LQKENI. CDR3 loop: CASSPAVSATEAFF.